This record covers a single T cell receptor beta chain. Its matching antigen is unknown. These data originate in a study of T cells expressing NK-cell markers. Study at large: Source material for TCR beta repertoires consisted of sorted CD3+CD56+NKG2C+, CD3+CD56+NKG2C- and CD3+CD56-NKG2C+ T cells.

Libraries used 5'RACE template switching adding universal primer site and UMIs. TCRdb reprocessed the 5' RACE reads and keeps a single row for each CDR3 protein, giving no DNA. Its clone listing holds 200,000 to 300,000 distinct CDR3 sequences. The CDR3 contains 14 residues. Looked up from germline, CDR1 is MNHNS and CDR2 is SASEGT. Study-wide results and caveats: Expanded NKG2C+ T cell clones had unclear HCMV specificity. In a group of 5 to 7 donors, dominant NKG2C+ clonotypes represented 1.0-7.0% of CD8+ T cells.

This chain connects TRBV6-1 to TRBJ2-3; the D call of TRBD2 rests on TCRdb alone, since no DNA is present to check it. The TCR was taken from a woman aged 18-70 years in good health. Sequenced material: blood T cells: a sorted CD56 or NKG2C T cell subset, CD4+ or CD8+ T cells, or bulk PBMC T cells (not recorded which). The CDR3 spells CASVAGGPQDTQYF.